This TCR beta chain stems from a study of blood T cell repertoires in COVID-19. The wider study: Sources were T cells, B-cell-depleted T cells, or PBMCs; the material itself was cDNA or gDNA.

Concerning this clone itself: The sample contains more than one DNA sequence encoding this CDR3.

The Seattle patients, enrolled during active infection, were followed longitudinally. The germline V gene has CDR1 SGDLS and CDR2 YYNGEE. The CDR3 covers 15 residues. Trimming removed 0 bases at V and 1 base at J, with 8 bases between. Original methodology: Amplification from reference gene primers served as the basis for estimated nucleated cell counts. Data came from immunoSEQ multiplex PCR; TCRdb stores just in-frame clones and leaves some out. The V and J calls and clone size come from that table; D and trimming were worked out from the DNA. The sample records a few hundred thousand clones, around 85% being singletons.

This chain connects TRBV9 to TRBJ2-1; D unclear. The clonotype was recovered from a human donor with COVID-19, enrolled during active disease. The donor label of this sample is uncertain. Sequencing was done on a sample of peripheral blood. The CDR3 region has the DNA TGTGCCAGCAGCGTAGAGAGGTGGTCCTACAATGAGCAGTTCTTC. Its protein is CASSVERWSYNEQFF.